The rows below give T cell receptor beta chains drawn from one sample of a study of T-cell memory formation after mild COVID-19. Each CDR3 protein gets one entry after TCRdb re-called the 5' RACE reads with MiXCR. This sample has 180,000 or so distinct CDR3 sequences, with around 10% found just once. Material: PBMCs or a T cell subset sorted from them (not recorded which). These receptor sequences come from a man aged 18 to 29 who had mild COVID-19 (a few samples of this study predate the infection). Cell type and time point are not known. Both conserved end residues are part of each CDR3. A D gene is named only where the DNA matches it firmly. Size is omitted from some rows. Given values are once, few, many or a class for expanded clones.

V,D,size,J,DNA,CDR3
TRBV27,NA,NA,TRBJ1-2,TGTGCCAGCCGCTTTGGGGGATCTGGGGGCTACACCTTC,CASRFGGSGGYTF
TRBV4-2,NA,NA,TRBJ2-1,TGTGCCAGCAGCCGAAGAGGGGGGGGCGGCGATGAGCAGTTCTTC,CASSRRGGGGDEQFF
TRBV4-3,TRBD2,many,TRBJ2-3,TGCGCCAGCAGCCGGACTAGCGGGGTCACAGATACGCAGTATTTT,CASSRTSGVTDTQYF
TRBV5-1,NA,many,TRBJ1-6,TGCGCCAGCAGCCCGGGGGTGAGAGGGGACTCACCCCTCCACTTT,CASSPGVRGDSPLHF
TRBV5-1,NA,few,TRBJ1-3,TGCGCCAGCAGCTTGTTAACAGGGCAAGGAAACACCATATATTTT,CASSLLTGQGNTIYF
TRBV6-5,TRBD1,NA,TRBJ1-1,TGTGCCAGCAGCCGACGACAGGGGGCAGGTACTGAAGCTTTCTTT,CASSRRQGAGTEAFF
TRBV12-3/TRBV12-4,NA,few,TRBJ2-3,TGTGCCAGCAGTTTGTTCATGAGCGGGTTGCGAGATACGCAGTATTTT,CASSLFMSGLRDTQYF
TRBV6-6,NA,NA,TRBJ1-1,TGTGCCAGCAGTTACGGAGACGGATACACTGAAGCTTTCTTT,CASSYGDGYTEAFF
TRBV5-6,TRBD2,NA,TRBJ2-1,TGTGCCAGCGCCAGCGGGGCGGGGGGGCCCGGTGAGCAGTTCTTC,CASASGAGGPGEQFF
TRBV18,NA,NA,TRBJ2-7,TGTGCCAGCTCCATCTCGGACCGCTACGAGCAGTACTTC,CASSISDRYEQYF
TRBV7-2,NA,many,TRBJ1-1,TGTGCCAGCAGCTCGCAGGGTGGGGACACTGAAGCTTTCTTT,CASSSQGGDTEAFF
TRBV7-9,NA,few,TRBJ1-4,TGTGCCAGCAGCTGGGAAGGGCTAACTAATGAAAAACTGTTTTTT,CASSWEGLTNEKLFF
TRBV20-1,NA,NA,TRBJ1-1,TGCAGTGCTAGAGATCAAGGGTGGAGGGGCACTGAAGCTTTCTTT,CSARDQGWRGTEAFF
TRBV5-6,NA,NA,TRBJ2-1,TGTGCCAGCAGCTTCGAGGGGACAAGGGGGATTTACAATGAGCAGTTCTTC,CASSFEGTRGIYNEQFF
TRBV4-2,NA,few,TRBJ1-1,TGTGCCAGCAGTCTCGCATTGACGGAGGTGAACACTGAAGCTTTCTTT,CASSLALTEVNTEAFF
TRBV5-1,NA,few,TRBJ1-6,TGCGCCAGCAGCTTGAGAGGGGTGAATTCACCCCTCCACTTT,CASSLRGVNSPLHF
TRBV6-2/TRBV6-3,NA,NA,TRBJ1-6,TGTGCCAGCAGTTACCCTGGGCCACCCACCCTCCACTTT,CASSYPGPPTLHF
TRBV18,TRBD1,NA,TRBJ1-1,TGTGCCAGCTCACCAGACAGGGGGGCGCCTGAAGATTTCTTT,CASSPDRGAPEDFF
TRBV5-1,NA,few,TRBJ1-2,TGCGCCAGCAGCTTGGATAACACAGTCGATGGCTACACCTTC,CASSLDNTVDGYTF
TRBV4-3,TRBD1,few,TRBJ2-3,TGCGCCAGCAGCCAACACCCGGGACAGGGGATTGGAGATACGCAGTATTTT,CASSQHPGQGIGDTQYF
TRBV7-6,NA,few,TRBJ2-2,TGTGCCAGCAGCGCAAATCTGGGGGTAAACACCGGGGAGCTGTTTTTT,CASSANLGVNTGELFF
TRBV5-1,TRBD1,many,TRBJ1-2,TGCGCCAGCAGCTACACAGGGGATCATGGCTACACCTTC,CASSYTGDHGYTF
TRBV5-1,TRBD1,many,TRBJ2-3,TGCGCCAGCAGCTTGATAACAGGGGGATTTAGCACAGATACGCAGTATTTT,CASSLITGGFSTDTQYF
TRBV7-2,TRBD1,few,TRBJ1-4,TGTGCCAGCAGCTCATCGACAGGGTGGGCTGAAAAACTGTTTTTT,CASSSSTGWAEKLFF
TRBV20-1,NA,NA,TRBJ1-5,TGCAGTGCTAGTCTATCGGGAGCTCTACCCCAGCATTTT,CSASLSGALPQHF
TRBV5-6,NA,few,TRBJ2-7,TGTGCCAGCTCTCGGATCGAAGCCTACGAGCAGTACTTC,CASSRIEAYEQYF
TRBV7-3,TRBD2,NA,TRBJ2-1,TGTGCCAGCAGCAGGCGGTCGCTAGCGGGCGACAATGAGCAGTTCTTC,CASSRRSLAGDNEQFF
TRBV6-2/TRBV6-3,NA,few,TRBJ1-1,TGTGCCAGCAGTAACCGATTATCAGGGAACACTGAAGCTTTCTTT,CASSNRLSGNTEAFF
TRBV20-1,TRBD1,NA,TRBJ1-4,TGCAGTGCAAAGAGTCCGGGACAGGGGGCCGAAAAACTGTTTTTT,CSAKSPGQGAEKLFF
TRBV5-1,TRBD1,NA,TRBJ2-7,TGCGCCAGCAGCTCCCAAGCCGGGACAGGGAACGAGCAGTACTTC,CASSSQAGTGNEQYF
TRBV11-2,NA,few,TRBJ1-5,TGTGCCAGCAGCTTAGACAGGCAGGGGCAGCCCCAGCATTTT,CASSLDRQGQPQHF
TRBV7-3,TRBD2,NA,TRBJ2-1,TGTGCCAGCAGCTTCGGGACTAGCGGAGACAATGAGCAGTTCTTC,CASSFGTSGDNEQFF
TRBV20-1,TRBD2,many,TRBJ2-1,TGCAGTGCACCTACTAGCGGGGGGGCCTCCTACAATGAGCAGTTCTTC,CSAPTSGGASYNEQFF
TRBV5-1,NA,medium-sized,TRBJ2-4,TGCGCCAGCAGCTTGGGCCAGGGGGGAAACATTCAGTACTTC,CASSLGQGGNIQYF
TRBV9,NA,NA,TRBJ2-2,TGTGCCAGCAGCGTAGGCAGGGAGACCGGGGAGCTGTTTTTT,CASSVGRETGELFF
TRBV28,NA,NA,TRBJ1-1,TGTGCCAGCAGTTTTCAGTACTCCAACCCGAACACTGAAGCTTTCTTT,CASSFQYSNPNTEAFF
TRBV2,TRBD2,NA,TRBJ2-3,TGTGCCAGCAGGGTACTAGCGGGAACCACAGATACGCGGTATTTT,CASRVLAGTTDTRYF
TRBV7-2,NA,NA,TRBJ1-2,TGTGCCAGCAGCTTATTCAGGGACGGCTACACCTTC,CASSLFRDGYTF
TRBV29-1,TRBD1,NA,TRBJ2-1,TGCAGCGAGGGACAGGTTATCAATGAGCAGTTCTTC,CSEGQVINEQFF
TRBV18,NA,NA,TRBJ1-5,TGTGCCAGCTCGAAACAGGGACCGATCCTTAGCAATCAGCCCCAGCATTTT,CASSKQGPILSNQPQHF
TRBV20-1,TRBD2,few,TRBJ2-2,TGCAGTGCTAGACTGACTAGCGTAAACACCGGGGAGCTGTTTTTT,CSARLTSVNTGELFF